This entry describes one T cell receptor beta chain. Its matching antigen is unknown. UMIs were attached via template switching, each with a 6-nucleotide sample barcode. TCRdb re-called the 5' RACE reads, yielding one record per CDR3 amino acid sequence without DNA. This listing includes around 220,000 distinct CDR3 sequences. This CDR3 spans 14 amino acids. Germline lookup yields CDR1 MNHEY and CDR2 SVGEGT. This specimen comes from a study of monozygotic twins with inflammatory bowel disease. Study conclusions and caveats: Immunosuppressive treatment differences may have increased patient repertoire variability.

The rearrangement joins TRBV6-2 or TRBV6-3 to TRBJ1-5; the TRBD1 assignment by TCRdb is unverifiable without DNA. Sequencing was done on a sample of blood. The clonotype originates from a human donor with ulcerative colitis or Crohn's disease, or a healthy co-twin of an affected twin (not recorded which). CDR3 sequence: CASRQGIGNQPQHF.